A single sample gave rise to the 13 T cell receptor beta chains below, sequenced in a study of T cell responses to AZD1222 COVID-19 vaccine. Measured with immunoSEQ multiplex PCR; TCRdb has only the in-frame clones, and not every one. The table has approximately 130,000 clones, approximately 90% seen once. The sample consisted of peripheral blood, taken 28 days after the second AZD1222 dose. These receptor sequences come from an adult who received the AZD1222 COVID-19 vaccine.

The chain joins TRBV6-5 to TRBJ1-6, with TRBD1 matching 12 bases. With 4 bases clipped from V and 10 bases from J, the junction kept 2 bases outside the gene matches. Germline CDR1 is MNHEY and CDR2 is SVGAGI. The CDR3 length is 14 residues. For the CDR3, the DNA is TGTGCCAGCAGTTCCGGGACAGGGGGCTCACCCCTCCACTTT. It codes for CASSSGTGGSPLHF.

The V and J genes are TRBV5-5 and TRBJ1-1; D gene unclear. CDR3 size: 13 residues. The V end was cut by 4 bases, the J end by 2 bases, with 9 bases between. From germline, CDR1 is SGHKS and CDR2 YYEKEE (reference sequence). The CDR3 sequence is CASSLPPNTEAFF. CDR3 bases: TGTGCCAGCAGCCTGCCTCCCAACACTGAAGCTTTCTTT.

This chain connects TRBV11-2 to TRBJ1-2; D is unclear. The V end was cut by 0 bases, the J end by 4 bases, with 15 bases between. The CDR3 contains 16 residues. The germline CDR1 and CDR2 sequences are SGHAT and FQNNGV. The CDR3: CASSLDYAGYSYGYTF. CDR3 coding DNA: TGTGCCAGCAGCTTAGATTATGCAGGATATAGCTATGGCTACACCTTC.

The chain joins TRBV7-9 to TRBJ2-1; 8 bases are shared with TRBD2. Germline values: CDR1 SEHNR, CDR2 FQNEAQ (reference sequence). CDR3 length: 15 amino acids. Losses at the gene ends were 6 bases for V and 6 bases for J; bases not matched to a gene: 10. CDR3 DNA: TGTGCCAGCAGTTACATCATCGGGACTAGCAATGAGCAGTTCTTC. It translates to CASSYIIGTSNEQFF.

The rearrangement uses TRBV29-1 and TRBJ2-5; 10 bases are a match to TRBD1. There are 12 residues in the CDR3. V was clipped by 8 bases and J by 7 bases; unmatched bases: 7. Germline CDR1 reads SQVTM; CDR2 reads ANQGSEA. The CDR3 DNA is TGCAGCATCCAGACAGGGGGCGGGACCCAGTACTTC. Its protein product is CSIQTGGGTQYF.

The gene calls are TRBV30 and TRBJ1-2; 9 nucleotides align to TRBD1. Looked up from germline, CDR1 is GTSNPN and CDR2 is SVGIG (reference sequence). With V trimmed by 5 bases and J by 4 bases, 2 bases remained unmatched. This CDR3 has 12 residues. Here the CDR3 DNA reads TGTGCCTGGGGGGGACAGGGCTATGGCTACACCTTC. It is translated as CAWGGQGYGYTF.

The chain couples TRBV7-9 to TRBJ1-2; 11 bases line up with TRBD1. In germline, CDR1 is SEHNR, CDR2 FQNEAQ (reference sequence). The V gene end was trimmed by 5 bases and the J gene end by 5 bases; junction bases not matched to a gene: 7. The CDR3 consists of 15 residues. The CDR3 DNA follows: TGTGCCAGCAGCCTTTCCGGGGACAGGGGGTATGGCTACACCTTC. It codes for CASSLSGDRGYGYTF.

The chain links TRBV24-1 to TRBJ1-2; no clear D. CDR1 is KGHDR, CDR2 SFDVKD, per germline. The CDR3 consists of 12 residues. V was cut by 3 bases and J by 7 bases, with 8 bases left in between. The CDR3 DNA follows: TGTGCCACCAGTGATGGATCGGGTGGCTACACCTTC. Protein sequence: CATSDGSGGYTF.

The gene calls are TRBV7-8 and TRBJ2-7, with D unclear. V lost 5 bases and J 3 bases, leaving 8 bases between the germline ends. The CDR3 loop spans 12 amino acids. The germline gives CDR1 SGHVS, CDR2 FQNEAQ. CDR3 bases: TGTGCCAGCAGCACAACACACTACGAGCAGTACTTC. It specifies CASSTTHYEQYF. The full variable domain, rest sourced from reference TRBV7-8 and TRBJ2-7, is GAGVSQSPRYKVAKRGQDVALRCDPISGHVSLFWYQQALGQGPEFLTYFQNEAQLDKSGLPSDRFFAERPEGSVSTLKIQRTQQEDSAVYLCASSTTHYEQYFGPGTRLTVT.

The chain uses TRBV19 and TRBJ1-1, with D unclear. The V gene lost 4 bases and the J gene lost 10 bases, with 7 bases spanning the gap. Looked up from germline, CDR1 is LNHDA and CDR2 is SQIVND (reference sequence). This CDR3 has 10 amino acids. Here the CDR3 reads CASSSRSAFF. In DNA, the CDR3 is TGTGCCAGTAGTAGTAGATCAGCTTTCTTT.

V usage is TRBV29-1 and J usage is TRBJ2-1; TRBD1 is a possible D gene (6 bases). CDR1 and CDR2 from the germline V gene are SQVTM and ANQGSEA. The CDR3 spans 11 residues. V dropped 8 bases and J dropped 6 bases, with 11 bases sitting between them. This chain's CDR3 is CSPRQVNEQFF. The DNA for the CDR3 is TGCAGCCCACGACAGGTCAATGAGCAGTTCTTC.

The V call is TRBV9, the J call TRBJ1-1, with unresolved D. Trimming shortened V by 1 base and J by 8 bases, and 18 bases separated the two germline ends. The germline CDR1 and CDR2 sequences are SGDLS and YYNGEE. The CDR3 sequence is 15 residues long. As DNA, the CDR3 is TGTGCCAGCAGCGTAAACCCAACCGCAGGTTCCGAAGCTTTCTTT. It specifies CASSVNPTAGSEAFF. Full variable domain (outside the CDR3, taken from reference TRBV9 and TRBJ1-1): DSGVTQTPKHLITATGQRVTLRCSPRSGDLSVYWYQQSLDQGLQFLIQYYNGEERAKGNILERFSAQQFPDLHSELNLSSLELGDSALYFCASSVNPTAGSEAFFGQGTRLTVV.

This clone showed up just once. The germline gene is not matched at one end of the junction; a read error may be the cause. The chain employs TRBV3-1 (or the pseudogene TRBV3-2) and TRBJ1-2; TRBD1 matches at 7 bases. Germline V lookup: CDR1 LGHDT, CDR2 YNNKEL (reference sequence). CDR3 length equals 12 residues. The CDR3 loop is CASSARDSHPIF. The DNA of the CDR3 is TGTGCCAGCAGCGCCCGGGACAGCCATCCGATCTTC.